A single T cell receptor beta chain is shown here with its context. The assay was immunoSEQ multiplex PCR, and TCRdb's table has in-frame clones only and misses some. The sample carries about 140,000 clones, roughly nine tenths recorded once. This CDR3 region has 16 residues. Germline-derived CDR1 and CDR2 are LGHNA and YSLEER. Germline trimming cut 3 bases from V and 1 base from J; bases unmatched to any gene: 4. This entry belongs to a study of blood T cell repertoires in COVID-19. The receptor's source is a human donor in a cohort sampled during active COVID-19. This rearrangement joins TRBV4-3 to TRBJ1-4; 8 bases match TRBD1. The source material was peripheral blood. This chain's CDR3 is CASSQDRALTNEKLFF. The CDR3 coding sequence is TGCGCCAGCAGCCAGGACAGGGCCCTAACTAATGAAAAACTGTTTTTT.